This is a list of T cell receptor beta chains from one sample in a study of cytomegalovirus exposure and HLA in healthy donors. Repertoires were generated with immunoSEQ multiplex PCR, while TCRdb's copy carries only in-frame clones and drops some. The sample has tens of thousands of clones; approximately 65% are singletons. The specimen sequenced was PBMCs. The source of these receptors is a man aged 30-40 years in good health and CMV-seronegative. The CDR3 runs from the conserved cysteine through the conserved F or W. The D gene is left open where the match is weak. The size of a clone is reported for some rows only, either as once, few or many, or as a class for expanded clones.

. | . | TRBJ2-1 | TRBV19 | CASRSEAGLYNEQFF | TGTGCCAGTAGATCAGAAGCGGGCCTTTACAATGAGCAGTTCTTC
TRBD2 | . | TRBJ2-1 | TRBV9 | CASSAWTSGYNEQFF | TGTGCCAGCAGCGCTTGGACTAGCGGATACAATGAGCAGTTCTTC
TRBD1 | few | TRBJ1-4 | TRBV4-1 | CASSTRDRAGEKLFF | TGCGCCAGCAGCACCCGGGACAGGGCGGGGGAAAAACTGTTTTTT
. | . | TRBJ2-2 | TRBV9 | CASNQRAGELFF | TGTGCCAGCAATCAGAGGGCCGGGGAGCTGTTTTTT
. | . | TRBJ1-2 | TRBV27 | CASSRQTTNYGYTF | TGTGCCAGCAGTCGACAGACAACTAACTATGGCTACACCTTC
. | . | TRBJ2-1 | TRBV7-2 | CASSFQVTYNEQFF | TGTGCCAGCAGCTTCCAGGTTACCTACAATGAGCAGTTCTTC
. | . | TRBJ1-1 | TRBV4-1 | CASSQGSGEFNTEAFF | TGCGCCAGCAGCCAAGGCAGTGGAGAGTTTAACACTGAAGCTTTCTTT
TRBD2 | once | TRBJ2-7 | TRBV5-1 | CASSLGAGGDEQYF | TGCGCCAGCAGCTTGGGTGCGGGAGGCGACGAGCAGTACTTC
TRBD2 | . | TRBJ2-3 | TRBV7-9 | CASSFLAGLADTQYF | TGTGCCAGCAGCTTTCTAGCGGGTCTGGCAGATACGCAGTATTTT
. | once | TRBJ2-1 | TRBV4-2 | CASSQVSQSSYNEQFF | TGTGCCAGCAGCCAAGTTAGTCAAAGCTCCTACAATGAGCAGTTCTTC
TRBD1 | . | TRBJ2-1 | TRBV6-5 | CASSYSGTGYNEQFF | TGTGCCAGCAGTTACTCGGGGACAGGATACAATGAGCAGTTCTTC
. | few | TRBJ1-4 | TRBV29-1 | CSAHRGNEKLFF | TGCAGCGCACATAGGGGGAATGAAAAACTGTTTTTT
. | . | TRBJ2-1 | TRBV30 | CAWSGGQVEFF | TGTGCCTGGAGTGGGGGCCAGGTGGAGTTCTTC
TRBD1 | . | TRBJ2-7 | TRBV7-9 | CASSFIQGASYEQYF | TGTGCCAGCAGCTTCATACAGGGGGCTTCCTACGAGCAGTACTTC
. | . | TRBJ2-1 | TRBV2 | CASSPQLEGTQFF | TGTGCCAGCAGTCCCCAGCTGGAGGGTACGCAGTTCTTC
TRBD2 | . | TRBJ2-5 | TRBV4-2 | CASRRTSGDEETQYF | TGTGCCAGCAGACGGACTAGCGGAGACGAAGAGACCCAGTACTTC
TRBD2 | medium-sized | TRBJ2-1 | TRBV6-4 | CASSPSGSSYNEQFF | TGTGCCAGCAGCCCCAGCGGGAGCTCCTACAATGAGCAGTTCTTC
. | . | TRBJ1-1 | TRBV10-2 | CASSDVLAQGSFGAFF | TGCGCCAGCAGTGACGTCTTGGCGCAGGGGAGTTTTGGAGCTTTCTTT
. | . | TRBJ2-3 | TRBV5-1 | CASSLRTGANADTQYF | TGCGCCAGCAGCTTGCGCACAGGCGCTAACGCGGATACGCAGTATTTT
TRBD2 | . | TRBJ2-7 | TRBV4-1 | CASSQGLAGGIEQYF | TGCGCCAGCAGCCAAGGACTAGCGGGAGGTATCGAGCAGTACTTC
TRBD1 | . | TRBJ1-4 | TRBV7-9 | CASSSYRGLGEKLFF | TGTGCCAGCAGCTCCTACAGGGGGTTGGGTGAAAAACTGTTTTTT
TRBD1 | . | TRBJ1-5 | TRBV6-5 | CASRRQGDSNQPQHF | TGTGCCAGCAGGAGACAGGGTGATAGCAATCAGCCCCAGCATTTT
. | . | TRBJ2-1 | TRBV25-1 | CASGETGRIWGNEQFF | TGTGCCAGCGGCGAGACAGGACGGATCTGGGGAAATGAGCAGTTCTTC
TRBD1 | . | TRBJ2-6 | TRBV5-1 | CASSLAGTGGSGANVLTF | TGCGCCAGCAGCTTGGCCGGGACAGGGGGCTCCGGGGCCAACGTCCTGACTTTC
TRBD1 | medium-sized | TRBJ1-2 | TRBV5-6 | CASSLTDRYGYTF | TGTGCCAGCAGCTTGACGGACAGGTATGGCTACACCTTC
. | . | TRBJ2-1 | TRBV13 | CASRFRLGYNEQFF | TGTGCCAGCCGGTTCAGGCTCGGATACAATGAGCAGTTCTTC
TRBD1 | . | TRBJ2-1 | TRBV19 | CASSMGTGGNEQFF | TGTGCCAGTAGTATGGGGACAGGCGGCAATGAGCAGTTCTTC
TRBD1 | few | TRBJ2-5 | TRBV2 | CASKFLLGQGQETQYF | TGTGCCAGCAAATTCCTCCTGGGACAGGGTCAAGAGACCCAGTACTTC
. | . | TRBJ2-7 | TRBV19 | CASSTGYEQYF | TGTGCCAGTAGTACAGGGTACGAGCAGTACTTC
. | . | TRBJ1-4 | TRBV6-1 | CASHRFNEKLFF | TGTGCCAGCCACAGGTTTAATGAAAAACTGTTTTTT
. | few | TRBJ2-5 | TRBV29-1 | CSVEPWQGPLIGETQYF | TGCAGCGTTGAACCCTGGCAGGGGCCGCTGATCGGGGAGACCCAGTACTTC
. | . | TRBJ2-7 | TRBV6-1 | CASSEATGGGYEQYF | TGTGCCAGCAGTGAAGCCACAGGGGGGGGATACGAGCAGTACTTC
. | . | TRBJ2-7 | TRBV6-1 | CASRNRELTYEQYF | TGTGCCAGCAGGAACAGGGAATTAACCTACGAGCAGTACTTC
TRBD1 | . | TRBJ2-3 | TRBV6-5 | CASSYQGASTDTQYF | TGTGCCAGCAGTTATCAGGGGGCCAGCACAGATACGCAGTATTTT
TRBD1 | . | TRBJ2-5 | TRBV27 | CASSLSFAGGLETQYF | TGTGCCAGCAGTTTATCGTTTGCAGGGGGCTTAGAGACCCAGTACTTC
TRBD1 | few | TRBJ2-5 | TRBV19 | CASSPGQGMETQYF | TGTGCCAGTAGCCCGGGACAGGGGATGGAGACCCAGTACTTC
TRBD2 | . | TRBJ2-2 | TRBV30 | CAWSVHTSGNTGELFF | TGTGCCTGGAGTGTACACACTAGCGGTAACACCGGGGAGCTGTTTTTT
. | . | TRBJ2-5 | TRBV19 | CASSIFPRETQYF | TGTGCCAGTAGTATATTCCCCCGGGAGACCCAGTACTTC
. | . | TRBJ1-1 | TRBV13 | CASSLSGEAFF | TGTGCCAGCAGCTTATCCGGGGAAGCTTTCTTT